A selection of T cell receptor beta chains follows, all from one sample in a study of graft-versus-host responses after intestinal transplantation. Profiled with immunoSEQ multiplex PCR; TCRdb holds only in-frame clones, not every one. The sample lists about 36,000 clones, roughly 95% occurring once. The antigens these receptors bind are not known. Sequencing used unstimulated CD4+ T cells sorted from spleen or lymph node cells, obtained before transplant. The receptor source for this set is a human donor who was the organ donor for an intestinal transplant. Each CDR3 is given with its conserved first and last residue. The D gene is left open where the match is weak. Only some rows state a clone size, as once, few, many or a class for expanded clones.

J,size,V,D,DNA,CDR3
TRBJ2-5,NA,TRBV7-2,NA,TGTGCCAGCAGCTTAGAGCGGTGGACTGGGCCAAATCACTTC,CASSLERWTGPNHF
TRBJ2-2,NA,TRBV5-1,NA,TGCGCCAGCAGCTTGAGGCAGGGTTCTCCTCTTGGCGGGGAGCTGTTTTTT,CASSLRQGSPLGGELFF
TRBJ2-1,NA,TRBV4-1,TRBD2,TGCGCCAGCAGCCAAGATGAGGCCGGGGGGGCGAGGGAGCAGTTCTTC,CASSQDEAGGAREQFF
TRBJ1-3,few,TRBV5-6,NA,TGTGCCAGCAGCTTGTACGGAAACACCATATATTTT,CASSLYGNTIYF
TRBJ2-5,once,TRBV19,NA,TGTGCCAGTAGTATTAACCAAAATCAAGAGACCCAGTACTTC,CASSINQNQETQYF
TRBJ1-5,NA,TRBV14,NA,TGTGCCAGCAGCCAAAAGCCAACCCGGGACACCAATCAGCCCCAGCATTTT,CASSQKPTRDTNQPQHF
TRBJ1-1,NA,TRBV10-1,NA,TGCGCCACCGAGCAGGGAGAGAGTGAAGCTTTCTTT,CATEQGESEAFF
TRBJ1-2,NA,TRBV30,NA,TGTGCCTGTCAATCAGATACCTTTAGCTATGGCTACACCTTC,CACQSDTFSYGYTF
TRBJ2-5,NA,TRBV2,NA,TGTGCCAGCAGTACCCGGTCCCTTCAAGAGACCCAGTACTTC,CASSTRSLQETQYF
TRBJ1-3,NA,TRBV6-5,TRBD1,TGTGCCAGCAGTTACGGGACAGGGTTTGGAAACACCATATATTTT,CASSYGTGFGNTIYF
TRBJ1-6,NA,TRBV11-3,NA,TGTGCCAGCCAGAAGCGAAGTACCGACCGGATAAGCTCCTATAATTCACCCCTCCACTTT,CASQKRSTDRISSYNSPLHF
TRBJ1-6,NA,TRBV28,TRBD1,TGTGCCAGCAGTTTATATGACAGGGGCTATAATTCACCCCTCCACTTT,CASSLYDRGYNSPLHF
TRBJ1-1,NA,TRBV4-2,NA,TGTGCCAGCAGCCAAGAAAGGGGATCGGGCGTTGAAGCTTTCTTT,CASSQERGSGVEAFF
TRBJ2-1,NA,TRBV5-1,TRBD2,TGCGCCAGCAGCTTGGATCCTAGCGGGGGGAGAAACAATGAGCAGTTCTTC,CASSLDPSGGRNNEQFF
TRBJ2-2,NA,TRBV4-3,NA,TGCGCCAGCAGCCAGCTCAACACCGGGGAGCTGTTTTTT,CASSQLNTGELFF
TRBJ1-4,once,TRBV5-1,NA,TGCGCCAGCAGCTGGTCAACTAACCTTAATGAAAAACTGTTTTTT,CASSWSTNLNEKLFF
TRBJ2-5,NA,TRBV11-3,NA,TGTGCCAGCAGCTTAGAGGCACTAGCCCAAGAGACCCAGTACTTC,CASSLEALAQETQYF
TRBJ1-3,NA,TRBV5-1,NA,TGCGCCAGCAGCTTGGCGGCAGGGAGAAACACCATATATTTT,CASSLAAGRNTIYF
TRBJ1-1,NA,TRBV5-6,NA,TGTGCCAGCAGCTTGCCCCCACTGACTGAAGCTTTCTTT,CASSLPPLTEAFF
TRBJ1-1,NA,TRBV5-4,NA,TGTGCCAGCAGCTTGGCCTTGGGCAACACTGAAGCTTTCTTT,CASSLALGNTEAFF
TRBJ2-7,NA,TRBV11-2,NA,TGTGCCAGCATCCCGACTAGGGCCCCCTACGAGCAGTACTTC,CASIPTRAPYEQYF
TRBJ2-1,NA,TRBV7-9,TRBD2,TGTGCCAGCAGCCGGAGCGGGGGGGCCAACAATGAGCAGTTCTTC,CASSRSGGANNEQFF
TRBJ2-2,once,TRBV11-2,TRBD2,TGTGCCAGCAGCTTAGATCCTCCGACTAGCGGGGGAACCGGGGAGCTGTTTTTT,CASSLDPPTSGGTGELFF
TRBJ2-1,NA,TRBV19,NA,TGTGCCAGTAGTATAGATCTGCGGGGGCGATCCGATAGATACAATGAGCAGTTCTTC,CASSIDLRGRSDRYNEQFF
TRBJ2-3,NA,TRBV5-1,TRBD1,TGCGCCAGCAGCTCCGGGACAGGGGGCTTGCACCCCACGCAGTATTTT,CASSSGTGGLHPTQYF
TRBJ2-2,NA,TRBV10-3,TRBD1,TGTGCCAACGGACAGGGCCGCGGGGAGCTGTTTTTT,CANGQGRGELFF
TRBJ1-5,NA,TRBV27,TRBD1,TGTGCCAGCGTGCGGCAGGGGGTTCCCCATAGCAATCAGCCCCAGCATTTT,CASVRQGVPHSNQPQHF
TRBJ1-5,NA,TRBV19,NA,TGTGCCAGTAGGAGGGACAATAGGAATCAGCCCCAGCATTTT,CASRRDNRNQPQHF
TRBJ1-1,NA,TRBV27,NA,TGTGCCAGCAGTTTATTCAGGGGAACTGAAGCTTTCTTT,CASSLFRGTEAFF
TRBJ2-7,NA,TRBV10-3,NA,TGTGCCATCAGTGAGTCCTTAGCCACCTACGAGCAGTACTTC,CAISESLATYEQYF
TRBJ2-3,NA,TRBV5-1,TRBD1,TGCGCCAGCAGCCCCCGGACAGGGGGCATAGATACGCAGTATTTT,CASSPRTGGIDTQYF
TRBJ2-2,NA,TRBV6-1,TRBD2,TGTGCCAGCAGTAGCGGGAGCAACACCGGGGAGCTGTTTTTT,CASSSGSNTGELFF
TRBJ2-7,NA,TRBV11-2,NA,TGTGCCAGCAGCCCCCTCCGGGGGCAGACCTCCTACGAGCAGTACTTC,CASSPLRGQTSYEQYF
TRBJ1-1,NA,TRBV29-1,NA,TGCAGCGTTCCCGAAACCAGGCTGAACACTGAAGCTTTCTTT,CSVPETRLNTEAFF
TRBJ1-2,NA,TRBV6-6,TRBD1,TGTGCCAGCAGTGGAACAGGGGGCCAGTATGGCTACACCTTC,CASSGTGGQYGYTF
TRBJ1-6,NA,TRBV18,NA,TGTGCCAGCTCACCACTGGAGAGCTCCTATAATTCACCCCTCCACTTT,CASSPLESSYNSPLHF
TRBJ2-1,once,TRBV11-2,NA,TGTGCCAGCAGCTTAGTCCCCCTCATCAATGAGCAGTTCTTC,CASSLVPLINEQFF
TRBJ2-7,NA,TRBV7-8,TRBD2,TGTGCCAGCAGCGTCAGGGAGGGTGGCGAGCAGTACTTC,CASSVREGGEQYF
TRBJ2-1,once,TRBV5-4,TRBD2,TGTGCCAGCACCGCGACTAGCGGGGGGGCTGGTGAGCAGTTCTTC,CASTATSGGAGEQFF
TRBJ1-1,NA,TRBV28,NA,TGTGCCAGCACCCATCGCCGTTTGGCGAACACTGAAGCTTTCTTT,CASTHRRLANTEAFF
TRBJ2-1,NA,TRBV19,TRBD1,TGTGCCAGTAGTATACAGGGGGCGAGACACAATGAGCAGTTCTTC,CASSIQGARHNEQFF
TRBJ2-7,NA,TRBV6-1,NA,TGTGCCAGCAGTGAAGAAATCGGGGCAGTTGGAATCCACGAGCAGTACTTC,CASSEEIGAVGIHEQYF
TRBJ2-1,NA,TRBV4-1,NA,TGCGCCAGCAGCCAAGGAAAGGTGGCTGATGAGCAGTTCTTC,CASSQGKVADEQFF